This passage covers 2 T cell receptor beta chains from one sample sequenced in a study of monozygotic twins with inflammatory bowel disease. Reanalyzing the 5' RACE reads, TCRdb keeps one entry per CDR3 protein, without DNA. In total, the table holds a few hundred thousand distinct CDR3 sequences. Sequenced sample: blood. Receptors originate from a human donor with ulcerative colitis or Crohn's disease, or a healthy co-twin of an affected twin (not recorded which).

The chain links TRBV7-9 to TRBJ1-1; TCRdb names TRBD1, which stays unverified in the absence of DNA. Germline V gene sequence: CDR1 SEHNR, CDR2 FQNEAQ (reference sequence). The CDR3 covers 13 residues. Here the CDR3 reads CASLVLQGTEAFF.

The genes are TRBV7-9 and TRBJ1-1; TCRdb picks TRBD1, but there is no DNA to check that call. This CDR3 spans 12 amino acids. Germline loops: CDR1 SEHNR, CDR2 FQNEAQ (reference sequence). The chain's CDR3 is CASRGGRVEAFF.